The 17 T cell receptor beta chains presented below share a single source sample, sequenced in a study of somatic mutations in cytotoxic T cells in rheumatoid arthritis. The data were produced by immunoSEQ multiplex PCR, yet TCRdb's version contains in-frame clones alone and is incomplete. Of around 7,000 clones in the sample, roughly nine tenths were seen once. Sequencing was carried out using CD8+ T cells sorted from blood. The receptor source for this set is a woman aged 65 to 85 with rheumatoid arthritis.

The chain couples TRBV29-1 to TRBJ2-4; 7 nucleotides align to TRBD1. Germline-derived CDR1 and CDR2 are SQVTM and ANQGSEA. The junction had 5 bases not matched to a gene; V was cut back by 6 bases and J by 0 bases. This CDR3 region has 14 residues. CDR3 nucleotide sequence: TGCAGCGTCGAGACAGGGTTAGCCAAAAACATTCAGTACTTC. This encodes CSVETGLAKNIQYF.

The chain recombines TRBV11-3 with TRBJ2-7, with D maybe TRBD2 (6 bases). The V gene lost 0 bases and the J gene lost 3 bases, with 12 bases spanning the gap. Per the germline V gene, CDR1 is SGHNT and CDR2 is YENEEA. The length of the CDR3 is 15 residues. DNA of the CDR3: TGTGCCAGCAGCTTAGAGCGCGGGATTCACTACGAGCAGTACTTC. This sequence encodes CASSLERGIHYEQYF.

The chain recombines TRBV13 with TRBJ2-4; possible D gene TRBD1, 6 bases. This CDR3 comprises 15 residues. Trimming left V 0 bases short and J 6 bases short, with 12 bases between. Germline V CDR1 and CDR2: PRHDT, FYEKMQ (reference sequence). Written as DNA, the CDR3 is TGTGCCAGCAGCTTAGGCCGACAGGTCGGAAACATTCAGTACTTC. This sequence encodes CASSLGRQVGNIQYF.

The chain couples TRBV2 to TRBJ2-3; possible D gene TRBD2, 5 bases. CDR3 length equals 15 residues. Germline CDR1 SNHLY, CDR2 FYNNEI. The V end was cut by 3 bases, the J end by 3 bases, with 13 bases between. The DNA of the CDR3 is TGTGCCAGCAGTGATATTCGGGGAGAGACAGATACGCAGTATTTT. This sequence encodes CASSDIRGETDTQYF.

The chain employs TRBV10-1 and TRBJ2-7, with a possible D match to TRBD1 (6 bases). Between the trimmed V and J ends, which lost 3 bases and 4 bases, there was a span of 19 bases. The CDR3 extends over 16 amino acids. CDR1 is WNHNN, CDR2 SYGVQD, per germline (reference sequence). Here the CDR3 DNA reads TGCGCCAGCAGTGATGGTGGGACACCCCGTGGGTACGAGCAGTACTTC. Translated: CASSDGGTPRGYEQYF.

The chain joins TRBV5-1 to TRBJ1-3, with a tentative D call TRBD1 (5 bases). The CDR3 is 13 amino acids. Germline V gene sequence: CDR1 SGHRS, CDR2 YFSETQ. The V end was cut by 7 bases, the J end by 0 bases, with 8 bases between. The CDR3 loop is CASAGGSGNTIYF. CDR3 bases: TGCGCCAGCGCGGGGGGCTCTGGAAACACCATATATTTT.

The rearrangement links TRBV7-9 to TRBJ2-2; possible D gene TRBD1, 5 bases. This CDR3 region has 14 residues. CDR1 is SEHNR, CDR2 FQNEAQ, per germline (reference sequence). The ends were cut back, 4 bases at V and 2 bases at J, with 8 bases in the middle. The CDR3 spells CASSWRTNTGELFF. As DNA, the CDR3 is TGTGCCAGCAGCTGGCGGACAAACACCGGGGAGCTGTTTTTT.

This clone has only a few counts. The gene calls are TRBV11-3 and TRBJ2-2, with 9 bases aligning to TRBD1. V was clipped by 3 bases and J by 3 bases; unmatched bases: 5. Germline V gives CDR1 SGHNT, CDR2 YENEEA. This CDR3 is built from 16 residues. The CDR3 DNA sequence: TGTGCCAGCAGCTTTAGTCGACAGGGGGACACCGGGGAGCTGTTTTTT. As protein: CASSFSRQGDTGELFF.

V gene TRBV7-9 combines with J gene TRBJ2-7; 7 bases are a match to TRBD1. This CDR3 region has 14 residues. Per germline, CDR1 SEHNR and CDR2 FQNEAQ (reference sequence). Trimming cost V 2 bases and J 3 bases; bases outside gene matches: 4. Written as DNA, the CDR3 is TGTGCCAGCAGCTTAAGAGGGGGCGGCTACGAGCAGTACTTC. Translating gives CASSLRGGGYEQYF.

J is TRBJ2-7 and V is TRBV11-3, with TRBD2 identical over 16 bases. The CDR3 is made up of 16 amino acids. Germline V gene sequence: CDR1 SGHNT, CDR2 YENEEA. V gave up 5 bases and J gave up 4 bases; unmatched junction bases: 5. The CDR3 loop reads CASSQGLAGGAYEQYF. In nucleotides, the CDR3 is TGTGCCAGCAGCCAGGGACTAGCGGGAGGGGCGTACGAGCAGTACTTC.

V usage is TRBV7-9 and J usage is TRBJ2-5; the D is unclear. Germline V gene sequence: CDR1 SEHNR, CDR2 FQNEAQ (reference sequence). V lost 1 base and J 1 base, leaving 13 bases between the germline ends. The CDR3 spans 16 residues. The CDR3 protein is CASSLGLQYLQETQYF. Written as DNA, the CDR3 is TGTGCCAGCAGCTTAGGTTTACAATATCTCCAAGAGACCCAGTACTTC.

The chain joins TRBV11-2 to TRBJ2-5; 7 bases line up with TRBD2. The DNA end is a closer match to TRBJ2-7, so the J assignment may be wrong. This CDR3 contains 15 residues. CDR1 and CDR2 (germline): SGHAT, FQNNGV. The CDR3 bases are TGTGCCAGCAGCGGAACTAGCGCGAGCTCCTACGAGCAGTACTTC. Protein: CASSGTSASSYEQYF.

The V call is TRBV9, the J call TRBJ1-3, with D possibly being TRBD1 (6 bases). The germline V gene encodes CDR1 SGDLS and CDR2 YYNGEE. Trimming took off 0 bases at V and 0 bases at J, with 7 bases between the two ends. The length of the CDR3 is 15 residues. The CDR3 DNA sequence: TGTGCCAGCAGCGTAGCACAGGGCTCTGGAAACACCATATATTTT. Amino acids: CASSVAQGSGNTIYF.

This clone appeared a single time. V is TRBV7-9 and J is TRBJ1-1; D might be TRBD1 (5 bases). Germline CDR1 reads SEHNR; CDR2 reads FQNEAQ (reference sequence). The CDR3 is 12 amino acids. Trimming cost V 0 bases and J 10 bases, with 9 bases left between them. The chain's CDR3 is CASSLAGQGAFF. The CDR3 bases are TGTGCCAGCAGCTTAGCAGGCCAGGGAGCTTTCTTT.

This chain uses TRBV7-6 with TRBJ2-3, with D perhaps TRBD1 (7 bases). The V and J ends lost 1 base and 4 bases respectively, with 18 bases between them. CDR3 size: 17 residues. CDR1 and CDR2 (germline): SGHVS, FNYEAQ. Here the CDR3 reads CASSLVGGTEVADTQYF. The CDR3 DNA is TGTGCCAGCAGCTTAGTCGGCGGGACAGAGGTCGCAGATACGCAGTATTTT.

A word on this clone: The sample holds other DNA sequences that translate to the same CDR3. V gene TRBV27 combines with J gene TRBJ2-1; possible D gene TRBD2, 5 bases. The V gene lost 3 bases and the J gene lost 10 bases, with 10 bases spanning the gap. The CDR3 length is 12 residues. From germline, CDR1 is MNHEY and CDR2 SMNVEV (reference sequence). In DNA form, the CDR3 reads TGTGCCAGCAGTTTCGGGGTCAACGAGCAGTTCTTC. This gives the protein CASSFGVNEQFF.

This chain connects TRBV9 to TRBJ2-7, with 10 bases aligning to TRBD2. The V segment lost 4 bases and the J segment 2 bases; nucleotides outside the gene matches: 3. The CDR3 totals 14 residues. CDR1 and CDR2 (germline): SGDLS, YYNGEE. CDR3 DNA sequence: TGTGCCAGCAGCCCCGGACTAGCGGCCTACGAGCAGTACTTC. This encodes CASSPGLAAYEQYF.